The text below deals with one T cell receptor beta chain. Antigen: not known. TCRdb analysed the 5' RACE reads with MiXCR anew, one entry per CDR3 protein. The sample has some 150,000 distinct CDR3 sequences, 15% to 20% seen once. This specimen comes from a study of T-cell memory formation after mild COVID-19. Study summary: Largely donor-specific TCR clusters were found. Overall study results and limits: The study found contracting CD4+ clones mainly in CM and EM and contracting CD8+ clones in EMRA. Some clones that responded were present in memory (sampled pre-infection), which suggests cross-reactive memory joined.

The CDR3 consists of 15 residues. This chain connects TRBV21-1 to TRBJ2-7. TRBV21-1 is marked as a pseudogene. Sequences were obtained from PBMCs or a T cell subset sorted from them (not recorded which). The clonotype originates from an adult woman who had mild COVID-19 (a few samples of this study predate the infection). Cell type and time point are not known. CDR3 protein: CASSLESRFLYEQYF. As DNA, the CDR3 is TGTGCCAGCAGCCTGGAGAGTCGTTTCCTCTACGAGCAGTACTTC.